Below are 10 T cell receptor beta chains sequenced from a single sample in a study of blood T cells in healthy people across ages. PCR was performed a second time for about 7 to 11 cycles using a sample-barcoded 5' primer and a J-beta primer mix. Via MiXCR, TCRdb re-called the 5' RACE reads, giving one row per CDR3 protein. The sample yields 2 million or so distinct CDR3 sequences, roughly 49% seen once. The sequencing input was blood. Receptors originate from a woman aged 40 to 55 in good health.

The table lists this clonotype with many counts. The V call is TRBV7-2, the J call TRBJ2-1; the D is unclear. Germline CDR1 and CDR2: SGHTA and FQGNSA. The CDR3 has 13 residues. Trimming cost V 3 bases and J 5 bases, with 8 bases left between them. The CDR3 sequence: CASSLGPNNEQFF. As DNA, the CDR3 is TGTGCCAGCAGCTTGGGTCCCAACAATGAGCAGTTCTTC.

The chain links TRBV2 to TRBJ2-5; tentative D call: TRBD2 (5 bases). The CDR3 covers 15 residues. V lost 0 bases and J lost 3, with 11 bases in between. The germline gives CDR1 SNHLY, CDR2 FYNNEI. The DNA of the CDR3 is TGTGCCAGCAGTGAAGCGACGGGATTAAAAGAGACCCAGTACTTC. Protein sequence: CASSEATGLKETQYF.

CDR3: CASRRGGSQGTDTQYF. CDR3 sequence (DNA): TGTGCCAGCAGACGGGGCGGGTCCCAGGGCACAGATACGCAGTATTTT. The chain couples TRBV6-6 to TRBJ2-3; tentatively, D is TRBD1 or TRBD2 (5 bases each). The germline V gene has CDR1 MNHNY and CDR2 SVGAGI (reference sequence). The germline V and J ends were trimmed by 6 bases and 1 base, with 17 bases remaining between them. The CDR3 contains 16 residues.

The sample holds a few counts of this clonotype. The J gene is TRBJ2-3, the V gene TRBV7-6; D is unresolved. CDR1 SGHVS and CDR2 FNYEAQ come from the germline V gene. This CDR3 is built from 17 residues. V lost 0 bases and J lost 4, with 17 bases in between. Here the CDR3 DNA reads TGTGCCAGCAGCTTAGCGAGTTCTAGTCCCCCCCCAGATACGCAGTATTTT. This gives the protein CASSLASSSPPPDTQYF.

V usage is TRBV20-1 and J usage is TRBJ1-2; D may be TRBD1 (5 bases). CDR1 is DFQATT, CDR2 SNEGSKA, per germline (reference sequence). V was clipped by 3 bases and J by 2 bases, with 25 bases between them. This CDR3 has 18 amino acids. CDR3 nucleotides: TGCAGTGCTAGGGGGATGCGAGGAACAGGTACACCCAACTATGGCTACACCTTC. Translation gives CSARGMRGTGTPNYGYTF.

The V gene is TRBV5-1, the J gene TRBJ2-5; tentatively, D is TRBD1 (6 bases). The end of the DNA is better explained by TRBJ2-7, so the J call may be wrong. This CDR3 has 16 residues. Germline lookup yields CDR1 SGHRS and CDR2 YFSETQ. CDR3 DNA sequence: TGCGCCCCCGCGCAAGCCCATCAACAGGGCCCCTACGAGCAGTACTTC. It yields the protein CAPAQAHQQGPYEQYF.

Only a few counts were recorded for this clonotype. The chain combines TRBV20-1 with TRBJ2-4; possibly TRBD1 for D (5 bases). Germline V gene data show CDR1 as DFQATT and CDR2 as SNEGSKA (reference sequence). V lost 3 bases, J lost 6 bases, and 18 bases lay in between. The length of the CDR3 is 15 residues. CDR3 DNA: TGCAGTGCTAGGTTGTCTTCAGGGTCGGGAAACATTCAGTACTTC. Translation: CSARLSSGSGNIQYF.

This clonotype was observed a few times. The CDR3 bases are TGTGCCAGCAGTGAAGTTGACGGCTACAATCAGCCCCAGCATTTT. Protein product: CASSEVDGYNQPQHF. The genes are TRBV6-1 and TRBJ1-5; D not resolved. Trimming removed 1 base from V and 3 bases from J, with 10 bases in between. Germline V CDR1 and CDR2: MNHNS, SASEGT. The CDR3 has 15 residues.

The rearrangement links TRBV5-6 to TRBJ2-1; D not certain. Germline CDR1 SGHDT, CDR2 YYEEEE. The CDR3 has 15 amino acids. The V gene lost 2 bases and the J gene lost 13 bases, with 22 bases spanning the gap. CDR3 in amino acids: CASSFTGAVSETQFF. Written as DNA, the CDR3 is TGTGCCAGCAGCTTCACGGGCGCAGTGTCGGAGACCCAGTTCTTC.

The J gene is TRBJ2-2, the V gene TRBV7-9; TRBD1 might be the D (6 bases). CDR3 length: 16 amino acids. Germline CDR1 SEHNR, CDR2 FQNEAQ (reference sequence). V shed 5 bases and J shed 1 base, with 14 bases lying between them. CDR3 coding DNA: TGTGCCAGCAGCCAACAGGGCCCAATGAACACCGGGGAGCTGTTTTTT. Translated, it gives CASSQQGPMNTGELFF.